These 14 T cell receptor beta chains originate from one sample sequenced in a study of T cells in Graves' hyperthyroidism and ophthalmopathy. The CDR3 regions of TCR beta were amplified from RNA transcripts. First-round RT-PCR targeting the TCR CDR3 was performed with the HTBI primer set. TCRdb itself ran the multiplex PCR reads through MiXCR, one entry per CDR3 protein. The repertoire holds roughly 580,000 distinct CDR3 sequences, with about 14% as singletons. The sequencing sample was made of blood. These receptors originate from a woman in her 30s with Graves' hyperthyroidism that later progressed to Graves' ophthalmopathy.

This clonotype was detected ten times or more. The chain links TRBV19 to TRBJ1-2, with 9 bases aligning to TRBD1. The J segment lost 3 bases and the V segment lost 7 bases, leaving 9 bases of the junction unmatched. This CDR3 comprises 15 residues. Germline V gene data show CDR1 as LNHDA and CDR2 as SQIVND (reference sequence). CDR3 bases: TGTGCCAGTAACCCTGGGGGACAGGGTCACTATGGCTACACCTTC. Residues: CASNPGGQGHYGYTF. The full variable domain, its missing parts supplied by reference TRBV19 and TRBJ1-2, is DGGITQSPKYLFRKEGQNVTLSCEQNLNHDAMYWYRQDPGQGLRLIYYSQIVNDFQKGDIAEGYSVSREKKESFPLTVTSAQKNPTAFYLCASNPGGQGHYGYTFGSGTRLTVV.

This clonotype was observed at least ten times. This chain joins TRBV12-3 or TRBV12-4 and TRBJ1-1; D not resolved. The CDR3 runs 16 residues. Trimming took 11 bases from V and 2 from J, leaving 24 bases between them. This CDR3 is CASSGPGSVLNTEAFF. CDR3 coding DNA: TGTGCCTCCTCGGGCCCCGGGTCGGTACTAAACACTGAAGCTTTCTTT.

This clonotype came up many times. The chain has TRBV6-2 or TRBV6-3 and TRBJ2-1, with 11 bases that match TRBD2. Trimming took 8 bases from V and 1 from J; bases not matched to a gene: 4. This CDR3 comprises 15 residues. The germline gives CDR1 MNHEY, CDR2 SVGEGT. This CDR3 is CASQTSGSSYNEQFF. CDR3 coding DNA: TGTGCCAGCCAAACTAGCGGGAGTTCCTACAATGAGCAGTTCTTC.

This clonotype was observed at least ten times. The CDR3 protein is CASSLGGTATYIQYF. As DNA, the CDR3 is TGTGCCAGCAGCTTAGGGGGGACCGCTACTTACATTCAGTACTTC. The chain combines TRBV7-9 with TRBJ2-4; D is tentatively TRBD1 or TRBD2 (5 bases each). This CDR3 is built from 15 residues. CDR1 is SEHNR and CDR2 is FQNEAQ in the germline V gene (reference sequence). The germline V and J ends were trimmed by 1 base and 8 bases, with 15 bases remaining between them.

V gene TRBV20-1 combines with J gene TRBJ1-4, with TRBD1 matching over 8 bases. V lost 6 bases to trimming and J lost 16 bases; unmatched junction nucleotides: 13. The germline gives CDR1 DFQATT, CDR2 SNEGSKA (reference sequence). This CDR3 has 12 residues. In DNA, the CDR3 is TGCAGTGCACAACAGGGGGTCCTGCAACCGTTTTTT. The encoded protein is CSAQQGVLQPFF.

The chain is built from TRBV5-8 and TRBJ2-5, with 7 positions matching TRBD1. The CDR3 extends over 13 amino acids. CDR1 SGHTS and CDR2 YDEGEE come from the germline V gene. V dropped 5 bases and J dropped 4; count of bases not matched to a gene: 5. CDR3 region: CASRETGRETQYF. CDR3 sequence (DNA): TGTGCCAGCAGGGAGACAGGGAGAGAGACCCAGTACTTC.

This clonotype was detected ten times or more. The chain recombines TRBV12-3 or TRBV12-4 with TRBJ1-2; 10 bases map to TRBD1. This CDR3 contains 14 residues. V was pared by 0 bases and J by 8 bases, with 3 bases of the junction left unmatched. This CDR3 reads CASSLAGTGEGYTF. The CDR3 DNA reads TGTGCCAGCAGTTTAGCGGGGACAGGGGAAGGCTACACCTTC.

This chain links TRBV2 with TRBJ2-1; TRBD2 matches at 7 bases. The CDR3 spans 18 residues. Germline assignment: CDR1 SNHLY and CDR2 FYNNEI. V lost 1 base, J lost 0 bases, and 9 bases stayed unmatched. The CDR3 loop is CASSEGGGFRGSYNEQFF. The DNA of the CDR3 is TGTGCCAGCAGTGAAGGGGGGGGTTTCCGAGGCTCCTACAATGAGCAGTTCTTC.

The sample holds a few counts of this clonotype. V usage is TRBV24-1 and J usage is TRBJ2-1; D is uncertain. The CDR3 consists of 10 residues. Trimming stripped 9 bases from V and 8 bases from J, with 7 bases between. Germline loops: CDR1 KGHDR, CDR2 SFDVKD. The CDR3 DNA is TGTGCCACCGGGTCATATGAGCAGTTCTTC. It yields the protein CATGSYEQFF.

This clonotype appeared a few times. The chain recombines TRBV6-5 with TRBJ2-7, with TRBD1 matching 10 bases. Trimming took 4 bases from V and 8 from J; bases not matched to a gene: 17. This CDR3 spans 17 amino acids. The germline CDR1 and CDR2 sequences are MNHEY and SVGAGI. The CDR3 is CASSSNLRWDRGSQQYF. In nucleotides, the CDR3 is TGTGCCAGCAGTTCCAACCTCCGGTGGGACAGGGGTAGTCAGCAGTACTTC.

This clonotype was counted only a few times. This chain uses TRBV19 with TRBJ2-2; no definite D call. The V and J ends lost 5 bases and 0 bases respectively, with 10 bases between them. Per the germline V gene, CDR1 is LNHDA and CDR2 is SQIVND (reference sequence). The CDR3 has 15 amino acids. This CDR3 is CASSPHQANTGELFF. The CDR3 DNA follows: TGTGCCAGTAGTCCCCATCAGGCGAACACCGGGGAGCTGTTTTTT.

The chain uses TRBV18 and TRBJ1-1; the D gene is possibly TRBD1 (5 bases). The CDR3 contains 17 residues. Germline CDR1 is KGHSH and CDR2 is LQKENI. Trimming removed 0 bases from V and 3 bases from J, with 17 bases in between. The CDR3 coding sequence is TGTGCCAGCTCACCACCGTTTCGGACAACAACCTACACTGAAGCTTTCTTT. As protein: CASSPPFRTTTYTEAFF.

This clonotype was detected ten times or more. The chain links TRBV28 to TRBJ1-1; 7 positions agree with TRBD1. Losses at the gene ends were 7 bases for V and 4 bases for J; bases not matched to a gene: 9. The CDR3 loop spans 14 amino acids. Germline values: CDR1 MDHEN, CDR2 SYDVKM. CDR3 amino acids: CASTWRGRGTEAFF. The CDR3 region has the DNA TGTGCCAGCACCTGGAGGGGGCGAGGCACTGAAGCTTTCTTT.

This clonotype was seen repeatedly, ten times or more. This chain connects TRBV24-1 to TRBJ2-5; perhaps D is TRBD1 or TRBD2 (6 bases each). The germline V gene has CDR1 KGHDR and CDR2 SFDVKD. CDR3 length equals 17 residues. The germline V and J ends were trimmed by 6 bases and 3 bases, with 22 bases remaining between them. CDR3 bases: TGTGCCACCAGTACCGAACAGGGAGGATTTGGAGAAGAGACCCAGTACTTC. This codes for CATSTEQGGFGEETQYF.